This TCR beta chain comes out of a study of cytomegalovirus exposure and HLA in healthy donors. CDR3 length equals 12 residues. Germline CDR1 and CDR2: LNHDA and SQIVND (reference sequence). V was shortened by 3 bases and J by 11 bases, with 13 bases between the two germline ends. 13 Jbeta primers and 60 Vbeta primers were used for the PCR. Libraries were prepared by immunoSEQ multiplex PCR; TCRdb keeps only in-frame clonotypes and omits some of them. The data show some 110,000 clones, approximately 80% seen once. This chain links TRBV19 with TRBJ1-1; D is possibly TRBD1 (6 bases). The sample consisted of PBMCs. This receptor was taken from a man aged 25-40 years in good health and CMV-seropositive. The CDR3: CASSILGTSAFF. Written as DNA, the CDR3 is TGTGCCAGTAGTATCTTAGGGACATCGGCTTTCTTT.